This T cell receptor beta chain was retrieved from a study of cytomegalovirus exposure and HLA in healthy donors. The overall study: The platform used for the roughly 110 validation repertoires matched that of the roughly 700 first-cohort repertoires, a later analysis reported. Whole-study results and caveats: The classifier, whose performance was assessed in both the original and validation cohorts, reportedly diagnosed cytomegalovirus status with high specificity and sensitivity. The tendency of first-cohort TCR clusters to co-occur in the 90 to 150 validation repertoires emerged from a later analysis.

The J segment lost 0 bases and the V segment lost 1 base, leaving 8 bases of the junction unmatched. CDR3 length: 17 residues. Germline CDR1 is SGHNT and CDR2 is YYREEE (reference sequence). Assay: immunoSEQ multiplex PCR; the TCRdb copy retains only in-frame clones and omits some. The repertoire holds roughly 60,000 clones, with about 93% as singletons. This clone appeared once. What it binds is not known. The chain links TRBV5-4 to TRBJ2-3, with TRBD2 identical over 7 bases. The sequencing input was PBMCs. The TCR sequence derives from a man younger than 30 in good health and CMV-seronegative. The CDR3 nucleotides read TGTGCCAGCAGCTTGTCCCTACTAGCGCCTAGCACAGATACGCAGTATTTT. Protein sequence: CASSLSLLAPSTDTQYF.